This T cell receptor beta chain originates from a study of beta chain features in type 1 diabetes. Study context: The examined sorted cells totaled approximately 100 million across samples.

The sequenced template was cDNA made from the entire isolated RNA. Libraries were prepared by immunoSEQ multiplex PCR; TCRdb keeps only in-frame clonotypes and omits some of them. The top ten hold under 0.45% of the sample, which has around 160,000 clones, under 60% seen once. General observations from the study: Fewer junction insertions and more nucleotide deletions appeared in type 1 diabetes patients. A greater similarity of naive, central memory and Treg TCRB repertoires was seen among patients than among healthy donors. Researchers could not determine here whether HLA type influences TCRB rearrangement.

This clone showed up just once. The antigen is unknown. Germline V gives CDR1 LGHNA, CDR2 YSLEER. V was clipped by 0 bases and J by 2 bases, with 8 bases between them. This CDR3 is 14 amino acids long. This sequence originates from a man between 18 and 35 years old in good health. The specimen was Tregs from blood. The chain employs TRBV4-3 and TRBJ2-7; D not resolved. CDR3 protein: CASSQDLNPYEQYF. CDR3 nucleotides: TGCGCCAGCAGCCAAGATCTTAATCCCTACGAGCAGTACTTC.